The entry below describes one T cell receptor beta chain. Antigen specificity is unknown. This record comes from a study of vaccination and CD4 T cells after COVID-19. Study details: Convalescent patients, SARS-CoV-2 positive by nasal swab PCR, comprised nine mild cases and one severe case. Convalescents were six males and four females, two of them Hispanic. The study drew post-COVID samples a median about 95 days after diagnosis (range 35 to 161).

Stated treatment: roughly 10-day PBMC culture with coronavirus spike peptide pools or control peptides (ViraFEST assay). TCR sequencing followed the expansion of antigen-specific T cells with peptide pools in ViraFEST. The CDR3 is made up of 15 amino acids. Trimming shortened V by 5 bases and J by 4 bases, and 14 bases separated the two germline ends. Germline V gives CDR1 SEHNR, CDR2 FQNEAQ (reference sequence). Sequencing of the DNA from cultured CD4+ T cells was carried out with the Oncomine TCR Beta short-read assay. TCRdb reprocessed the PCR reads via MiXCR and lists one record per CDR3 protein. Seen here are about 19,000 distinct CDR3 sequences, roughly three fifths observed once, and the top ten hold 7.5% to 9%.

V gene TRBV7-9 combines with J gene TRBJ2-2, with D tentatively TRBD2 (5 bases). The sample was CD4+ T cells from blood, cultured in vitro. This sequence was found in a human donor who had recovered from COVID-19. CDR3 in DNA: TGTGCCAGCAGCCCTCTAGCAGCCCCCACCGGGGAGCTGTTTTTT. Protein sequence: CASSPLAAPTGELFF. Supplemented by reference TRBV7-9 and TRBJ2-2, the full variable domain reads DTGVSQNPRHKITKRGQNVTFRCDPISEHNRLYWYRQTLGQGPEFLTYFQNEAQLEKSRLLSDRFSAERPKGSFSTLEIQRTEQGDSAMYLCASSPLAAPTGELFFGEGSRLTVL.